This T cell receptor beta chain was retrieved from a study of T cell repertoires in cytomegalovirus infection. About the study: Signatures in public TCR beta sequences pointed to both CMV infection and matching HLA type.

The CDR3 is 17 amino acids. Germline lookup yields CDR1 KGHSH and CDR2 LQKENI. Between the trimmed V and J ends, which lost 8 bases and 0 bases, there was a span of 17 bases. MiXCR, applied by TCRdb to the reads, yields one record per CDR3 protein. Among 310,000 or so distinct CDR3 sequences listed, roughly a tenth were seen once. This clonotype has ten or more counts. This receptor was obtained from a human donor in good health (CMV status not recorded). Some clones in this sample may be carry-over from other donors' samples. This chain joins TRBV18 and TRBJ1-6, with a possible D match to TRBD1 (6 bases). Sequenced input: PBMCs. The CDR3 DNA reads TGTGCCAGCGCCCCAGGGGTCCTTAGCTCCTATAATTCACCCCTCCACTTT. As protein: CASAPGVLSSYNSPLHF.